Listed below are T cell receptor beta chains from one sample, sequenced in a study of blood T cell repertoires in COVID-19. Repertoires were generated with immunoSEQ multiplex PCR, while TCRdb's copy carries only in-frame clones and drops some. This table holds approximately 210,000 clones, 75% to 85% found once. Sample: PBMCs or T cells enriched from blood (not recorded which). These receptors all stem from a man aged 30 to 45 with acute COVID-19. CDR3s include the opening cysteine and the closing phenylalanine or tryptophan. A D gene is named only where the DNA matches it firmly. Only part of the rows carry a size: once, few, many, or a class if the clone is expanded.

D	V	size	J	DNA	CDR3
TRBD1	TRBV5-4	NA	TRBJ1-1	TGTGCCAGCAGCTCACAGGGGCGGGACGAAGCTTTCTTT	CASSSQGRDEAFF
NA	TRBV29-1	NA	TRBJ1-1	TGCAGCGTCCCCGGACAGACTGAAGCTTTCTTT	CSVPGQTEAFF
NA	TRBV5-1	once	TRBJ1-5	TGCGCCAGCAGCTTGTATGGAAGCGGCAATCAGCCCCAGCATTTT	CASSLYGSGNQPQHF
TRBD2	TRBV7-9	NA	TRBJ2-3	TGTGCCAGCAGCCGGGACTACACAGATACGCAGTATTTT	CASSRDYTDTQYF
TRBD2	TRBV6-5	NA	TRBJ2-7	TGTGCCAGCAGTTTAGCGGGGGGTTCCTACGAGCAGTACTTC	CASSLAGGSYEQYF
NA	TRBV7-3	NA	TRBJ2-2	TGTGCCAGCAGCTTAACGACGGCAGGGGTACGGACCGGGGAGCTGTTTTTT	CASSLTTAGVRTGELFF
NA	TRBV7-9	few	TRBJ1-1	TGTGCCAGCAGCTTCCAGGGGCTCACTGAAGCTTTCTTT	CASSFQGLTEAFF
TRBD1	TRBV18	NA	TRBJ2-7	TGTGCCAGCACCTCCGGGACAGCCTACGAGCAGTACTTC	CASTSGTAYEQYF
NA	TRBV3-1/TRBV3-2	few	TRBJ1-1	TGTGCCAGCAGCTCACAGGGAACTGGAGAAGCTTTCTTT	CASSSQGTGEAFF
NA	TRBV19	NA	TRBJ1-6	TGTGCCAGTAGAGATAGCTCCTATAATTCACCCCTCCACTTT	CASRDSSYNSPLHF
NA	TRBV3-1/TRBV3-2	once	TRBJ2-1	TGTGCCAGCAGCCTGGACGGGGGGCACAATGAGCAGTTCTTC	CASSLDGGHNEQFF
TRBD1	TRBV5-1	once	TRBJ1-2	TGCGCCAGCAGTTTTAGACACAGGGGGGAAGATGGCTACACCTTC	CASSFRHRGEDGYTF
NA	TRBV6-1	once	TRBJ1-5	TGTGCCAGCAGTGAAGGAAGGACAGCTAATCAGCCCCAGCATTTT	CASSEGRTANQPQHF
NA	TRBV9	NA	TRBJ1-2	TGTGCCAGCAGCGTAGCTACAGGAAACTATGGCTACACCTTC	CASSVATGNYGYTF
NA	TRBV10-1	NA	TRBJ2-7	TGCGCCAGCAGTGAGGCAGGGGACGAGCAGTACTTC	CASSEAGDEQYF
TRBD2	TRBV7-9	few	TRBJ2-7	TGTGCCAGCAGCCCCACCGGACTAAGCGGGGGGGCAGAGCAGTACTTC	CASSPTGLSGGAEQYF
NA	TRBV23-1	NA	TRBJ1-2	TGCGCCAGTGGTCTGGTCAGGGGCGGGTTGGGCTATGGCTACACCTTC	CASGLVRGGLGYGYTF
TRBD1	TRBV5-1	NA	TRBJ2-2	TGCGCCAGCAGGGGGACAGTCGCGAACACCGGGGAGCTGTTTTTT	CASRGTVANTGELFF
NA	TRBV28	NA	TRBJ1-2	TGTGCCAGCAGACCACTGGGGGCAGGAGGAGGTGGCTACACCTTC	CASRPLGAGGGGYTF
NA	TRBV9	NA	TRBJ1-4	TGTGCCAGCAGCCTTGCGGGCTATGCAACTAATGAAAAACTGTTTTTT	CASSLAGYATNEKLFF
NA	TRBV4-2	NA	TRBJ1-3	TGTGCCAGCAGCGCTGGACAACCAAGAAACACCATATATTTT	CASSAGQPRNTIYF
TRBD1	TRBV19	NA	TRBJ2-5	TGTGCCAGTAGTAAGATGACAGGGTTAGGGGAGACCCAGTACTTC	CASSKMTGLGETQYF
NA	TRBV7-6	NA	TRBJ2-3	TGTGCCAGCAGCGCCCGGACATCTGGCACAGATACGCAGTATTTT	CASSARTSGTDTQYF
NA	TRBV6-5	NA	TRBJ2-4	TGTGCCAGCAATCTACTAGCCAAAAACATTCAGTACTTC	CASNLLAKNIQYF
TRBD1	TRBV5-1	NA	TRBJ2-1	TGCGCCAGCAGCTTGGGGACAGGGGGGATGATCAGGGAGCAGTTCTTC	CASSLGTGGMIREQFF
NA	TRBV24-1	NA	TRBJ2-2	TGTGCCACCAGTGATACGAGGACAGCCACCGGGGAGCTGTTTTTT	CATSDTRTATGELFF
NA	TRBV12-3/TRBV12-4	NA	TRBJ2-1	TGTGCCAGCAGTCCTAGCTTGGGTGAGCAGTTCTTC	CASSPSLGEQFF
NA	TRBV29-1	NA	TRBJ2-2	TGCAGCGTTGAAGATGAAGGGGACGGGGAGCTGTTTTTT	CSVEDEGDGELFF
NA	TRBV12-3/TRBV12-4	NA	TRBJ1-6	TGTGCCAGCAGCCGGTGGAATTCACCCCTCCACTTT	CASSRWNSPLHF
NA	TRBV19	once	TRBJ2-2	TGTGCCAGTAGTATAGTAGGAGGGGGCGCAAACACCGGGGAGCTGTTTTTT	CASSIVGGGANTGELFF
TRBD2	TRBV29-1	few	TRBJ2-5	TGCAGCGTTGGTTGGGGGGGGAAAGAGACCCAGTACTTC	CSVGWGGKETQYF
TRBD2	TRBV6-4	NA	TRBJ2-2	TGTGCCAGCGGTCGGACTAGCGGGGGCCTGAACACCGGGGAGCTGTTTTTT	CASGRTSGGLNTGELFF
TRBD1	TRBV6-5	once	TRBJ2-7	TGTGCCAGCAGTTCCATTGACAGGGGGTATAACGAGCAGTACTTC	CASSSIDRGYNEQYF
NA	TRBV11-2	NA	TRBJ2-1	TGTGCCAGCGGCTCCGGAGACTCCTACAATGAGCAGTTCTTC	CASGSGDSYNEQFF
NA	TRBV12-5	NA	TRBJ2-7	TGTGCTAGTGGGGGGGACTCGGGCGAGCAGTACTTC	CASGGDSGEQYF
TRBD2	TRBV6-5	few	TRBJ2-5	TGTGCCACTAACCCCGGGGGGGGCCCGGAGACCCAGTACTTC	CATNPGGGPETQYF
NA	TRBV7-2	NA	TRBJ2-7	TGTGCCAGCAGCCGTGAGAGTAGCTCCTACGAGCAGTACTTC	CASSRESSSYEQYF
TRBD1	TRBV18	NA	TRBJ1-1	TGTGCCAGCTCACCACGGGACAGGGAGTCAGCTTTCTTT	CASSPRDRESAFF
NA	TRBV4-2	NA	TRBJ1-1	TGTGCCAGCAGCCGGACAATCTACACTGAAGCTTTCTTT	CASSRTIYTEAFF
NA	TRBV7-9	NA	TRBJ2-1	TGTGCCAGCAGCCCCCCGGGACCCAGGGGCAATGAGCAGTTCTTC	CASSPPGPRGNEQFF
NA	TRBV6-5	NA	TRBJ2-3	TGTGCCAGCAGTTCCGGGGGGCTTGGCACAGATACGCAGTATTTT	CASSSGGLGTDTQYF
NA	TRBV3-1/TRBV3-2	few	TRBJ1-1	TGTGCCAGCAGCGCCGGGGGGCCCACTGAAGCTTTCTTT	CASSAGGPTEAFF
TRBD1	TRBV4-1	few	TRBJ1-5	TGCGCCAGCAGCCAAGATCCAGGGACAGCCCGACATCAGCCCCAGCATTTT	CASSQDPGTARHQPQHF
NA	TRBV7-3	NA	TRBJ2-1	TGTGCCAGCAGCTTAGATGTGACAGACTCCAATGAGCAGTTCTTC	CASSLDVTDSNEQFF
NA	TRBV5-5	once	TRBJ2-5	TGTGCCAGCAGCCTCTCAAGTCCCGTAGGGGGGACCCAGTACTTC	CASSLSSPVGGTQYF